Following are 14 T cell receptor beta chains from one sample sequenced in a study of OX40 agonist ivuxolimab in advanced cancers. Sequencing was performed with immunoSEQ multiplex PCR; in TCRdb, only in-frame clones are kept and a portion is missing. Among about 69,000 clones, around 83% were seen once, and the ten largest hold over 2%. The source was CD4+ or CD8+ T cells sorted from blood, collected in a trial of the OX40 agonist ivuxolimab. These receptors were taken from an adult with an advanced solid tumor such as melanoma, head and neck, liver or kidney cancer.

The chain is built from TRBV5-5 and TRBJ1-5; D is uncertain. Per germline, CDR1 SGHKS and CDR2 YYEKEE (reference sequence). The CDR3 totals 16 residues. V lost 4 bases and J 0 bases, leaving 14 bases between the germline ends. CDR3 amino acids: CASSPDFRSSNQPQHF. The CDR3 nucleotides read TGTGCCAGCAGCCCCGATTTTCGGAGTAGCAATCAGCCCCAGCATTTT.

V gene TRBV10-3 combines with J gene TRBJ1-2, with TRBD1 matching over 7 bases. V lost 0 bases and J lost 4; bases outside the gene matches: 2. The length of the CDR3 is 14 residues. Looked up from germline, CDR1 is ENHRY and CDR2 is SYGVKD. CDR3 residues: CAISESRGGYGYTF. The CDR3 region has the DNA TGTGCCATCAGTGAGTCCAGGGGGGGCTATGGCTACACCTTC.

The CDR3 nucleotides are TGCGCCAGCAGTTTGATGGCGGATACGCAGTATTTT. Translated: CASSLMADTQYF. The gene calls are TRBV10-2 and TRBJ2-3, with unresolved D. CDR1 and CDR2 (germline): WSHSY, SAAADI. CDR3 size: 12 residues. V was pared by 5 bases and J by 6 bases, with 9 bases between.

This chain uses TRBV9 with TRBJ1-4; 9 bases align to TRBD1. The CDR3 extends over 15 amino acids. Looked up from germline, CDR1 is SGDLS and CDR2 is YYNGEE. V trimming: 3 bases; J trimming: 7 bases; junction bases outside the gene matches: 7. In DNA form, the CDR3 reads TGTGCCAGCAGCGGGCAACAGGGGGCGACTGAAAAACTGTTTTTT. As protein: CASSGQQGATEKLFF.

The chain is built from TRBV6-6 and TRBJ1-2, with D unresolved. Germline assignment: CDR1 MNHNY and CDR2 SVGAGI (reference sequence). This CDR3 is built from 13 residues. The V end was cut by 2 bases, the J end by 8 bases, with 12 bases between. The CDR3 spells CASSYEAGGGYTF. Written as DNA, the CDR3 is TGTGCCAGCAGTTACGAGGCCGGAGGGGGCTACACCTTC.

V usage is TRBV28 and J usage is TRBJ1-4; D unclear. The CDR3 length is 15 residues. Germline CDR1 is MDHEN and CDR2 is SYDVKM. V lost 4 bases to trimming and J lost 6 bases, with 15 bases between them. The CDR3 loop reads CASSCSGCPDEKLFF. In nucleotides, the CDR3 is TGTGCCAGCAGTTGCTCAGGCTGCCCAGATGAAAAACTGTTTTTT.

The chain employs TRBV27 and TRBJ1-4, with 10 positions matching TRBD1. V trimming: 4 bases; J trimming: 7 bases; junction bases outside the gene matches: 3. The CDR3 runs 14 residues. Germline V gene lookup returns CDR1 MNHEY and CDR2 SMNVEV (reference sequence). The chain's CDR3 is CASSSRDRGEKLFF. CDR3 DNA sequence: TGTGCCAGCAGTTCCCGGGACAGGGGTGAAAAACTGTTTTTT.

The CDR3 nucleotides read TGTGCCAGCAGTTCCCGACTAGCGACTAGCACAGATACGCAGTATTTT. Encoded protein: CASSSRLATSTDTQYF. V gene TRBV7-8 combines with J gene TRBJ2-3; 8 bases fit TRBD2. The CDR3 has 16 residues. V shed 6 bases and J 0 bases; nucleotides not matched to a gene: 8. Per germline, CDR1 SGHVS and CDR2 FQNEAQ.

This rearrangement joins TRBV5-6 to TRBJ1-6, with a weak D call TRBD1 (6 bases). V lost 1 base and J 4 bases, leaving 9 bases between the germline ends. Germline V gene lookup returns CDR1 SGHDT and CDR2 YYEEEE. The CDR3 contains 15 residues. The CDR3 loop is CASSLIQGYNSPLHF. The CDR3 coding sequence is TGTGCCAGCAGCTTGATACAGGGTTATAATTCACCCCTCCACTTT.

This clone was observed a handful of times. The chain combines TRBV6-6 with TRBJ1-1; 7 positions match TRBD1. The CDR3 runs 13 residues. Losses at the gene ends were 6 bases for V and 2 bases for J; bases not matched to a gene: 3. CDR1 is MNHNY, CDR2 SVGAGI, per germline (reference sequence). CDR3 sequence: CASRRGRNTEAFF. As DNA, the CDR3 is TGTGCCAGCAGAAGGGGGCGTAACACTGAAGCTTTCTTT.

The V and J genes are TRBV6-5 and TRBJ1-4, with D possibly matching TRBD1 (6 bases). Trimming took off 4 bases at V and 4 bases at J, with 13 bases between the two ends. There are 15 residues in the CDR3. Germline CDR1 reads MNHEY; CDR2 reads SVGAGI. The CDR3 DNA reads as TGTGCCAGCAGTTTCCGGGGAGGGGGTAATGAAAAACTGTTTTTT. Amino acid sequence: CASSFRGGGNEKLFF.

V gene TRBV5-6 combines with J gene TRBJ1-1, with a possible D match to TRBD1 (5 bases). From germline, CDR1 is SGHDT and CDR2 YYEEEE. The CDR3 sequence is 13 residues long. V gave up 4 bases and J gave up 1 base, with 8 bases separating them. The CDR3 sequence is CASSPGQNTEAFF. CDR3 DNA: TGTGCCAGCAGCCCCGGACAGAACACTGAAGCTTTCTTT.

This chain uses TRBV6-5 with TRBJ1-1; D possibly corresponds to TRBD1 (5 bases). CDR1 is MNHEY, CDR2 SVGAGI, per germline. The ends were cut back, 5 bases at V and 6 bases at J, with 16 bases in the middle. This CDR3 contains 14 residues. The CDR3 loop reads CASSPQAWAAEAFF. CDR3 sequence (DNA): TGTGCCAGCAGTCCACAGGCCTGGGCGGCTGAAGCTTTCTTT.

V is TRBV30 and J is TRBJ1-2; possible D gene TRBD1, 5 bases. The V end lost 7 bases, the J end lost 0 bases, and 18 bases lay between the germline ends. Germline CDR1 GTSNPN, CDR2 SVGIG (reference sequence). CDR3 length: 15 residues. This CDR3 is CALGGSALSNYGYTF. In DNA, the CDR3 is TGTGCCTTGGGGGGGAGTGCCTTGTCTAACTATGGCTACACCTTC.